Shown below are 21 T cell receptor beta chains from a single sample sequenced in a study of response to subunit inactivated influenza vaccine listed by TCRdb under 2018. Receptor libraries were prepared by RT-PCR. The data were produced on an Illumina HiSeq 2500. Clones were called with MiXCR by TCRdb after fastp trimmed the public reads at Q25, and only in-frame beta chains were retained. Duplicate CDR3 protein sequences are folded into a single record with the most common DNA and genes. Present in this sample are about 620,000 distinct CDR3 sequences, 12% of which were seen just once. More than 8.5% of the sample is taken by the ten largest. Material: PBMCs from blood, obtained on the day of vaccination. These receptors were taken from a man aged 45-60 years who received an inactivated influenza vaccine. Donor details come from another sample of the same person, matched by shared clones.

The chain has TRBV6-5 and TRBJ2-3, with 7 bases aligning to TRBD2. CDR1 is MNHEY, CDR2 SVGAGI, per germline. This CDR3 region has 15 residues. Trimming at V came to 0 bases and at J to 5 bases, leaving 5 bases not matched to a gene. The CDR3 is CASSYSYSGGDTQYF. CDR3 nucleotides: TGTGCCAGCAGTTACTCGTATTCGGGGGGAGATACGCAGTATTTT.

This clonotype has just a few counts. The chain has TRBV15 and TRBJ2-5; 12 nucleotides match TRBD2. The V gene end was trimmed by 5 bases and the J gene end by 5 bases; junction bases not matched to a gene: 6. Germline CDR1 reads LNHNV; CDR2 reads YYDKDF (reference sequence). The CDR3 is 15 residues long. CDR3 coding DNA: TGTGCCACCAGCGGCCGACTAGCGGGAGTGGAGACCCAGTACTTC. The encoded protein is CATSGRLAGVETQYF.

The rearrangement joins TRBV6-2 or TRBV6-3 to TRBJ2-5; TRBD2 is a possible D gene (5 bases). Deletions cut 7 bases from V and 0 bases from J, with 18 bases between. This CDR3 comprises 16 residues. The germline V gene has CDR1 MNHEY and CDR2 SVGEGT. CDR3 DNA sequence: TGTGCCAGCAACCGATTCCTTAGCGTAGACCAAGAGACCCAGTACTTC. It translates to CASNRFLSVDQETQYF.

The CDR3 nucleotides are TGTGCCAGCAGGAAACAGGGGGCTACATACGAGCAGTACTTC. Protein product: CASRKQGATYEQYF. The chain uses TRBV2 and TRBJ2-7, with 9 positions matching TRBD1. The V and J ends lost 6 bases and 4 bases, in that order; junction bases with no gene match: 7. Per germline, CDR1 SNHLY and CDR2 FYNNEI. The CDR3 totals 14 residues.

CDR3 loop: CASSNRQVRSNQPQHF. CDR3 DNA sequence: TGTGCCAGCAGTAATCGACAGGTCCGGAGCAATCAGCCCCAGCATTTT. The rearrangement joins TRBV12-3 or TRBV12-4 to TRBJ1-5; possible D gene TRBD1, 6 bases. V lost 5 bases to trimming and J lost 1 base, with 15 bases between them. The CDR3 is 16 residues long.

This clonotype was observed a handful of times. The chain uses TRBV6-5 and TRBJ2-7; 11 positions agree with TRBD2. CDR3 length: 14 amino acids. Germline V gene data show CDR1 as MNHEY and CDR2 as SVGAGI. With V trimmed by 2 bases and J by 5 bases, 2 bases remained unmatched. The CDR3 sequence is CASSYTSGRNEQYF. In DNA form, the CDR3 reads TGTGCCAGCAGTTACACTAGCGGGAGAAACGAGCAGTACTTC.

This clonotype was counted a few times. J is TRBJ2-1 and V is TRBV4-3, with 8 nucleotides matching TRBD2. V gave up 1 base and J gave up 3 bases; unmatched junction bases: 5. From germline, CDR1 is LGHNA and CDR2 YSLEER. CDR3 length: 16 amino acids. Here the CDR3 reads CASSQVAGGHYNEQFF. DNA for the CDR3: TGCGCCAGCAGCCAAGTTGCGGGAGGCCACTACAATGAGCAGTTCTTC.

This chain joins TRBV7-9 and TRBJ2-2; D ambiguous. The CDR3 contains 11 residues. Germline assignment: CDR1 SEHNR and CDR2 FQNEAQ (reference sequence). Trimming removed 9 bases at V and 3 bases at J, with 5 bases between. In nucleotides, the CDR3 is TGTGCCAGTACGGACACCGGGGAGCTGTTTTTT. Its protein product is CASTDTGELFF.

This clonotype has just one count. A clone one base away is much larger, so this may be a read error. V and J are TRBV12-3 or TRBV12-4 and TRBJ1-4; D unresolved. V lost 6 bases, J lost 0 bases, and 11 bases lay in between. The CDR3 is 15 amino acids. The CDR3 is CASSRKWATNEKLFF. The CDR3 region has the DNA TGTGCCAGCAGCCGAAAGTGGGCAACTAATGAAAAACTGTTTTTT.

The gene calls are TRBV6-1 and TRBJ1-2, with D possibly being TRBD1 (6 bases). Germline V gene sequence: CDR1 MNHNS, CDR2 SASEGT. This CDR3 comprises 15 residues. Between the trimmed V and J ends, which lost 5 bases and 2 bases, there was a span of 15 bases. CDR3 coding DNA: TGTGCCAGCAGTCCGGGGGGGGGCAGAAACTATGGCTACACCTTC. Amino acids: CASSPGGGRNYGYTF.

This rearrangement joins TRBV20-1 to TRBJ2-4, with 7 bases matching TRBD1. CDR3 size: 15 residues. V shed 5 bases, J shed 1 base, and the junction held 8 bases outside the gene matches. Germline V gene data show CDR1 as DFQATT and CDR2 as SNEGSKA (reference sequence). The CDR3 sequence: CSAGPLQGAKNIQYF. The CDR3 coding sequence is TGCAGTGCTGGCCCCTTACAGGGGGCCAAAAACATTCAGTACTTC.

The J gene is TRBJ2-2, the V gene TRBV4-2; 14 bases fit TRBD2. The trim removed 4 bases at V and 5 bases at J, leaving 12 bases unmatched. This CDR3 is built from 19 residues. CDR1 is LGHNA and CDR2 is YNFKEQ in the germline V gene. The CDR3 DNA reads as TGTGCCAGCAGCCCCCCGACTAGCGGGAGGGCCGGGTGGACCGGGGAGCTGTTTTTT. Encoded protein: CASSPPTSGRAGWTGELFF.

The chain links TRBV2 to TRBJ1-5; D unclear. V lost 5 bases, J lost 4 bases, and 9 bases lay in between. From germline, CDR1 is SNHLY and CDR2 FYNNEI. The CDR3 runs 13 residues. The CDR3 here is CASSRVANQPQHF. CDR3 DNA: TGTGCCAGCAGTAGGGTGGCTAATCAGCCCCAGCATTTT.

This chain uses TRBV27 with TRBJ2-5; 7 bases align to TRBD2. Germline V gene lookup returns CDR1 MNHEY and CDR2 SMNVEV (reference sequence). J was trimmed by 5 bases and V by 6 bases; bases with no gene match: 6. The CDR3 extends over 13 amino acids. The CDR3 sequence: CASRAAGGETQYF. The CDR3 region has the DNA TGTGCCAGCAGGGCGGCCGGGGGGGAGACCCAGTACTTC.

The J gene is TRBJ2-2, the V gene TRBV27; either TRBD1 or TRBD2 may fit D (6 bases each). Germline CDR1 reads MNHEY; CDR2 reads SMNVEV (reference sequence). The CDR3 length is 17 residues. V was pared by 4 bases and J by 2 bases, with 17 bases between. CDR3 DNA: TGTGCCAGCAGTTGGATCGGGGGCAGGGTCAACACCGGGGAGCTGTTTTTT. Amino acid sequence: CASSWIGGRVNTGELFF.

This clonotype was seen more than once but under ten times. This chain joins TRBV4-3 and TRBJ2-1; 10 bases map to TRBD2. This CDR3 contains 16 residues. V dropped 1 base and J dropped 2; count of bases not matched to a gene: 2. CDR1 and CDR2 from the germline V gene are LGHNA and YSLEER. Here the CDR3 reads CASSQAAGGPYNEQFF. Written as DNA, the CDR3 is TGCGCCAGCAGCCAAGCAGCGGGGGGGCCCTACAATGAGCAGTTCTTC.

This clonotype was counted a few times. The chain employs TRBV11-2 and TRBJ2-5; maybe TRBD2 (6 bases). In germline, CDR1 is SGHAT, CDR2 FQNNGV. This CDR3 contains 15 residues. Trimming removed 3 bases from V and 1 base from J, with 12 bases in between. CDR3 protein: CASSLGPAGQETQYF. CDR3 sequence (DNA): TGTGCCAGCAGCTTGGGGCCAGCGGGCCAAGAGACCCAGTACTTC.

This chain joins TRBV27 and TRBJ2-5; D possibly matches TRBD1 or TRBD2 (6 bases each). This CDR3 is 13 amino acids long. Per germline, CDR1 MNHEY and CDR2 SMNVEV (reference sequence). Trimming left V 6 bases short and J 4 bases short, with 12 bases between. As DNA, the CDR3 is TGTGCCAGCAGCGCGTGGGGGGCAGAGACCCAGTACTTC. It yields the protein CASSAWGAETQYF.

The sample holds a few counts of this clonotype. The V and J genes are TRBV7-2 and TRBJ1-5; TRBD1 matches 10 bases. The CDR3 runs to 14 residues. Germline CDR1 and CDR2: SGHTA and FQGNSA. The J segment lost 8 bases and the V segment lost 5 bases, leaving 6 bases of the junction unmatched. The CDR3 here is CASSLLGTGEPQHF. CDR3 sequence (DNA): TGTGCCAGCAGCCTCTTAGGGACAGGGGAGCCCCAGCATTTT.

In this sample, this clonotype turned up a few times. The chain uses TRBV12-3 or TRBV12-4 and TRBJ2-3; 11 positions match TRBD2. The CDR3 is 16 residues long. V lost 0 bases to trimming and J lost 5 bases; unmatched junction nucleotides: 4. The CDR3 coding sequence is TGTGCCAGCAGTTTAGCCCTAGCGGGAGGTAGAGATACGCAGTATTTT. The encoded protein is CASSLALAGGRDTQYF.

This sequence joins TRBV20-1 and TRBJ2-7; either TRBD1 or TRBD2 may supply D (5 bases each). The CDR3 sequence is 12 residues long. Germline V gene lookup returns CDR1 DFQATT and CDR2 SNEGSKA (reference sequence). V was cut by 6 bases and J by 4 bases, with 13 bases left in between. The CDR3 protein is CSAPGGGYEQYF. CDR3 DNA sequence: TGCAGTGCCCCGGGTGGGGGTTACGAGCAGTACTTC.